The present TCR beta chain was sequenced within a study of cytomegalovirus exposure and HLA in healthy donors. Overall study results and limits: Rare TCR sequences predominated, though certain public TCRs were found in many donors. The listing of fewer than 200 TCR beta chains classed them as cytomegalovirus-associated.

Trimming cost V 0 bases and J 6 bases, with 9 bases left between them. Germline V gene lookup returns CDR1 SGHNT and CDR2 YYREEE (reference sequence). CDR3 length equals 13 residues. TCRdb's copy holds only in-frame clones and misses some; the assay was immunoSEQ multiplex PCR. The sample shows roughly 270,000 clones, roughly 90% of them seen only once. Remarks on this clone: Its antigen is unknown.

The V call is TRBV5-4, the J call TRBJ1-1; tentatively, D is TRBD1 (6 bases). Input material: PBMCs. The sequence derives from a woman younger than 30 in good health and CMV-seronegative. In DNA, the CDR3 is TGTGCCAGCAGCTTGGGCCAGGGGTCTGAAGCTTTCTTT. Translation: CASSLGQGSEAFF.